This entry concerns a single T cell receptor beta chain. The CDR3 has 15 residues. Per the germline V gene, CDR1 is SGDLS and CDR2 is YYNGEE. After removal of 2 bases from V and 6 bases from J, the junction contained 3 bases not matched to a gene. The data were obtained in a study of blood T cell repertoires in COVID-19. Across the study: From the United States, Italy and Spain came samples of acute and convalescent COVID-19. In each case, the material was cDNA or gDNA derived from T cells, B-cell-depleted T cells, or PBMCs.

Repertoires were generated with immunoSEQ multiplex PCR, while TCRdb's copy carries only in-frame clones and drops some. The profile covers some 300,000 clones, with 85% to 90% appearing a single time and over 1% taken by the ten largest. The sequenced sample was peripheral blood. The V gene is TRBV9, the J gene TRBJ2-1; 12 bases are shared with TRBD2. This clonotype was obtained from a man in his sixties or seventies with acute or convalescent COVID-19. The CDR3 spells CASSVTSGGFNEQFF. The CDR3 region has the DNA TGTGCCAGCAGCGTCACTAGCGGGGGGTTCAATGAGCAGTTCTTC.